The clone carrying this T cell receptor (beta chain) has a count of ten or more. These data come from a study of T cells after yellow fever vaccination. TCRdb analysed the 5' RACE reads with MiXCR anew, one entry per CDR3 protein. The sample includes more than 250,000 distinct CDR3 sequences, about 6.6% of them seen just once. The CDR3 loop spans 12 amino acids. Per germline, CDR1 SQVTM and CDR2 ANQGSEA. The V and J ends lost 4 bases and 1 base respectively, with 6 bases between them. The source is a man between 18 and 35 years old who received the YFV17D yellow fever vaccine. The chain combines TRBV29-1 with TRBJ2-3; D is unclear. Sequences were derived from PBMCs, sampled approximately 47 days after the first yellow fever vaccination. The CDR3 coding sequence is TGCAGCGTTGCCCCGCGCACAGATACGCAGTATTTT. Translating it yields CSVAPRTDTQYF.